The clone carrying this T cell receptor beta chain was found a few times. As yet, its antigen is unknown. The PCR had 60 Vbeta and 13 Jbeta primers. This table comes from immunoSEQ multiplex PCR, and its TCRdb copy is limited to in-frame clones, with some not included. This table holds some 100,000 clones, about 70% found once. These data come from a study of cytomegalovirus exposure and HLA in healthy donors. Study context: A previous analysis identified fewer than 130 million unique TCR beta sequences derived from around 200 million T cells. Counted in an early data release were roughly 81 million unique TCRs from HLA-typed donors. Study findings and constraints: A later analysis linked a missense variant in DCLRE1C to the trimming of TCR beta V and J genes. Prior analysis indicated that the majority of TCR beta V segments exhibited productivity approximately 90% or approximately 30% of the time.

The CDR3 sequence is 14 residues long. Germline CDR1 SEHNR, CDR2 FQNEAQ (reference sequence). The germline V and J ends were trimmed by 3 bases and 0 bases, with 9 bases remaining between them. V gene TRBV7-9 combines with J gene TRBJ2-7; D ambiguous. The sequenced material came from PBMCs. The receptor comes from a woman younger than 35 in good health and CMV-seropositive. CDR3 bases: TGTGCCAGCAGCTTGAGGCAGAACTCCTACGAGCAGTACTTC. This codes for CASSLRQNSYEQYF. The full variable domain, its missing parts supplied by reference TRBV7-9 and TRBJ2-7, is DTGVSQNPRHKITKRGQNVTFRCDPISEHNRLYWYRQTLGQGPEFLTYFQNEAQLEKSRLLSDRFSAERPKGSFSTLEIQRTEQGDSAMYLCASSLRQNSYEQYFGPGTRLTVT.